This TCR beta chain was recovered during a study of T-cell memory formation after mild COVID-19. This clonotype was seen ten or more times. What it recognizes is unknown. V lost 6 bases, J lost 6 bases, and 10 bases lay in between. Germline values: CDR1 MNHEY, CDR2 SVGAGI. The CDR3 covers 12 residues. General observations from the study: Nothing confirmed that second-wave clones peaking on day 37 were specific for SARS-CoV-2. CD4+ contracting clones were found mainly in CM and EM, and CD8+ ones in EMRA. Detection of some responders pre-infection suggested pre-existing cross-reactive memory T cells participated.

One entry per CDR3 protein results from TCRdb running MiXCR on the 5' RACE reads. Of around 250,000 distinct CDR3 sequences listed, under 20% were seen once; the top ten hold roughly 24%. The specimen was PBMCs or a T cell subset sorted from them (not recorded which). V is TRBV6-5 and J is TRBJ2-3, with D uncertain. This receptor was taken from a young man who had mild COVID-19 (a few samples of this study predate the infection). Cell type and time point are not known. CDR3 sequence reads: CASRESFDTQYF. For the CDR3, the DNA is TGTGCCAGCAGAGAGTCCTTCGATACGCAGTATTTT.